One T cell receptor beta chain is described in this entry. The target antigen is unknown. Every donor, a Caucasian adult, lived in Nashville, Tennessee. The CDR3 runs 13 residues. Per the germline V gene, CDR1 is MNHEY and CDR2 is SVGAGI. Trimming cost V 5 bases and J 2 bases, with 9 bases left between them. Splitting of each subset's genomic DNA was done evenly across several immunoSEQ plates. In the original workflow: Without quality scores, immunoSEQ junctional reads could not be filtered like full-length reads. Sequencing used immunoSEQ multiplex PCR; TCRdb keeps in-frame clones, though not all of them. That table furnishes V, J and clone size, whereas the DNA furnished D and trimming. The sample yields over 2 million clones, 95% seen once. This entry is derived from a study of shared clonotypes between healthy human individuals. Study observations and caveats: Investigators collected only blood, and repertoires in tissues likely differ.

This receptor was taken from a man between 18 and 29 years old in good health. The sequencing sample was made of naive CD4+ T cells sorted from blood. Sample subset: CD45RA+ positively selected. This chain uses TRBV6-5 with TRBJ1-2, with D possibly matching TRBD1 (6 bases). The DNA for the CDR3 is TGTGCCAGCAGTGGGGGGGCGAACTATGGCTACACCTTC. It is translated as CASSGGANYGYTF.